The sequence of this T cell receptor beta chain was determined in a study of technical replicates of blood from a few donors (dated by TCRdb to 2016 to 2017). The junction carries 18 bases between V and J, which are trimmed by 6 bases and 0 bases respectively. The CDR3 spans 16 residues, from the cysteine through the phenylalanine. Of all the DNA, just the CDR3 is kept, 48 bases in frame from base 1. CDR1 is given as GTSNPN and CDR2 as SVGIG, both from the germline V gene (reference sequence). The library was produced with the immunoSEQ multiplex PCR assay. This is the immuneACCESS table as TCRdb keeps it, with only in-frame sequences that have V and J called. A part of the clones is gone; compared with another copy, unresolved V genes explain less than half, and the rest is unexplained. Within this sample are around 76,000 clones, with 95% to 98% of them counted one time only. Roughly 0.2% of the sample lies in the top ten.

Notes on this clone: Its antigen specificity is not known. Per-nucleotide qualities are absent, and no much larger clonotype sits a single base away.

This receptor was identified in a human donor in good health. The sequence links TRBV30 to TRBJ1-3; TRBD1 is perhaps the D gene, given 6 matching bases. Specimen: T cells isolated from PBMCs. In nucleotides, the sequence is TGTGCCTGCAGCCAGGGGACGGGGATCTCTGGAAACACCATATATTTT. This gives the protein CACSQGTGISGNTIYF.